This entry features one T cell receptor beta chain sequence. Treatment here: randomized to nivolumab then ipilimumab (arm A) or the reverse (arm B). Germline loops: CDR1 MDHEN, CDR2 SYDVKM. Trimming stripped 2 bases from V and 6 bases from J, with 10 bases between. This CDR3 comprises 13 residues. This entry belongs to a study of sequential checkpoint blockade in melanoma. Libraries were prepared by immunoSEQ multiplex PCR; TCRdb keeps only in-frame clonotypes and omits some of them. The table has tens of thousands of clones, about 89% seen once. This TCR derives from a human donor with melanoma. The sequencing here drew on CD8+ T cells sorted from blood (inferred from file names), taken from a patient given nivolumab and ipilimumab in sequence. The J gene is TRBJ1-2, the V gene TRBV28; D is ambiguous. The CDR3, as DNA: TGTGCCAGCAGTTTAGCCGAACACCATGGCTACACCTTC. It is translated as CASSLAEHHGYTF.